The 27 T cell receptor beta chains given below trace back to one sample, sequenced in a study of molecular identifiers for immune sequencing clone quantification. TCRdb re-analysed the PCR reads in MiXCR, keeping a single row per CDR3 protein. Seen here are nearly 650,000 distinct CDR3 sequences, 25% observed once, and the top ten hold about 0.8%. Specimen: naive CD8+ T cells from blood, with Jurkat cell RNA spiked in. The subset here: FACS-sorted CD8+CD4-CCR7+CD45RA+ naive T cells. Every receptor here comes from a human donor in good health. Some libraries in this study had Jurkat cell RNA spiked in.

In its sample, this clonotype was seen many times. The rearrangement joins TRBV4-2 to TRBJ2-7, with 10 bases fitting TRBD2. V shed 0 bases and J 3 bases; nucleotides not matched to a gene: 2. Germline CDR1 LGHNA, CDR2 YNFKEQ. The length of the CDR3 is 15 residues. The DNA of the CDR3 is TGTGCCAGCAGCCAAGAAGTAGCGGGAGGCTACGAGCAGTACTTC. This gives the protein CASSQEVAGGYEQYF.

The table lists this clonotype with many counts. The chain combines TRBV7-8 with TRBJ1-5; no clear D gene. Germline V gene sequence: CDR1 SGHVS, CDR2 FQNEAQ. Trimming removed 2 bases at V and 3 bases at J, with 11 bases between. This CDR3 comprises 15 residues. In DNA, the CDR3 is TGTGCCAGCAGCTTATCTTGGGGTACCAATCAGCCCCAGCATTTT. Residues: CASSLSWGTNQPQHF.

This clonotype was counted at least ten times. The chain couples TRBV4-3 to TRBJ2-6; no clear D gene. This CDR3 is built from 15 residues. The V end was cut by 2 bases, the J end by 3 bases, with 8 bases between. Germline assignment: CDR1 LGHNA and CDR2 YSLEER. CDR3 bases: TGCGCCAGCAGCCAAAGTGTCGTTGGGGCCAACGTCCTGACTTTC. Amino acid sequence: CASSQSVVGANVLTF.

This clonotype was found a few times. V and J are TRBV25-1 and TRBJ1-5; TRBD1 matches 7 bases. This CDR3 is 14 amino acids long. The V segment lost 5 bases and the J segment 7 bases; nucleotides outside the gene matches: 8. In germline, CDR1 is MGHDK, CDR2 SYGVNS. CDR3 in amino acids: CASSTQGVLQPQHF. In DNA form, the CDR3 reads TGTGCCAGCAGTACCCAGGGGGTGCTGCAGCCCCAGCATTTT.

This clonotype was seen just once. A much larger clone lies one base from this, so it may be a read error. The chain carries TRBV5-1 and TRBJ2-3; D is ambiguous. Germline V gene sequence: CDR1 SGHRS, CDR2 YFSETQ. The CDR3 has 12 residues. The chain's CDR3 is CAGSSNTDTQYF. The CDR3 DNA sequence: TGCGCCGGCAGCTCCAACACAGATACGCAGTATTTT.

This chain links TRBV7-9 with TRBJ2-2; 7 nucleotides agree with TRBD2. Germline V gene lookup returns CDR1 SEHNR and CDR2 FQNEAQ (reference sequence). The CDR3 sequence is 16 residues long. Trimming cost V 5 bases and J 3 bases; bases outside gene matches: 9. CDR3 loop: CASSREAGLDTGELFF. In DNA form, the CDR3 reads TGTGCCAGCAGCCGCGAAGCGGGGTTGGACACCGGGGAGCTGTTTTTT.

This clonotype was observed many times. The rearrangement uses TRBV6-6 and TRBJ2-3, with TRBD2 matching 10 bases. The CDR3 contains 16 residues. Trimming removed 6 bases from V and 1 base from J; junction bases left unmatched: 7. CDR1 is MNHNY and CDR2 is SVGAGI in the germline V gene (reference sequence). CDR3 nucleotides: TGTGCCAGCAGCCCATCCCTAGCGGGAGGCACAGATACGCAGTATTTT. Translation gives CASSPSLAGGTDTQYF.

V and J are TRBV13 and TRBJ2-2, with D possibly matching TRBD1 (5 bases). V lost 5 bases and J 7 bases, leaving 20 bases between the germline ends. In germline, CDR1 is PRHDT, CDR2 FYEKMQ (reference sequence). The CDR3 is made up of 16 amino acids. DNA of the CDR3: TGTGCCAGCAGCACCCTAGGGGAAGTTCTTGACGGGGAGCTGTTTTTT. Encoded protein: CASSTLGEVLDGELFF.

This sequence joins TRBV3-1 and TRBJ1-3; D is unclear. There are 15 residues in the CDR3. Trimming stripped 4 bases from V and 0 bases from J, with 10 bases between. CDR1 and CDR2 from the germline V gene are LGHDT and YNNKEL (reference sequence). CDR3 protein: CASSLDKFSGNTIYF. In DNA form, the CDR3 reads TGTGCCAGCAGCCTAGACAAGTTCTCTGGAAACACCATATATTTT.

The gene calls are TRBV6-5 and TRBJ1-1; a weak D match, TRBD1 (5 bases). Germline V gives CDR1 MNHEY, CDR2 SVGAGI. The CDR3 is made up of 16 amino acids. V was trimmed by 2 bases and J by 8 bases, leaving 21 bases between them. The CDR3 here is CASSYTSTVLTGEAFF. The CDR3 nucleotides read TGTGCCAGCAGTTACACCTCGACAGTCCTGACCGGGGAAGCTTTCTTT.

Many counts were recorded for this clonotype. The rearrangement links TRBV28 to TRBJ2-5; TRBD1 agrees at 8 bases. Per germline, CDR1 MDHEN and CDR2 SYDVKM. This CDR3 contains 14 residues. The V and J ends lost 6 bases and 5 bases, in that order; junction bases with no gene match: 8. The CDR3 DNA sequence: TGTGCCAGCAGACAGGGGGGAGGCTTGGAGACCCAGTACTTC. It yields the protein CASRQGGGLETQYF.

The rearrangement links TRBV4-3 to TRBJ2-2; the match to TRBD2 covers 9 bases. The CDR3 consists of 17 residues. J was trimmed by 6 bases and V by 0 bases; bases with no gene match: 8. Germline V CDR1 and CDR2: LGHNA, YSLEER. The CDR3 region is CASSQDGGRVGAGELFF. The CDR3 DNA follows: TGCGCCAGCAGCCAAGATGGCGGGAGGGTGGGGGCCGGGGAGCTGTTTTTT.

This clonotype was counted a few times. This chain uses TRBV4-3 with TRBJ2-5; weak D call: TRBD1 (5 bases). The CDR3 covers 15 residues. V was trimmed by 0 bases and J by 3 bases, leaving 11 bases between them. Germline V gives CDR1 LGHNA, CDR2 YSLEER. The CDR3 sequence: CASSQEVDRKETQYF. The CDR3 coding sequence is TGCGCCAGCAGCCAAGAAGTAGACAGAAAAGAGACCCAGTACTTC.

This clonotype was found many times. This rearrangement joins TRBV29-1 to TRBJ2-7, with D perhaps TRBD2 (6 bases). V was cut by 4 bases and J by 3 bases, with 13 bases left in between. In germline, CDR1 is SQVTM, CDR2 ANQGSEA. The CDR3 runs 13 residues. The CDR3 DNA reads TGCAGCGTTGGAACGGGGACTTACTACGAGCAGTACTTC. Translating it yields CSVGTGTYYEQYF.

The V gene is TRBV9, the J gene TRBJ2-5; 8 nucleotides match TRBD1. The germline CDR1 and CDR2 sequences are SGDLS and YYNGEE. This CDR3 has 16 residues. V shed 6 bases, J shed 4 bases, and the junction held 14 bases outside the gene matches. The CDR3 loop reads CASNDAMTGAAETQYF. The CDR3 region has the DNA TGTGCCAGCAACGACGCAATGACAGGGGCGGCAGAGACCCAGTACTTC.

About this clonotype itself: A much larger clone sits a single nucleotide away, making a read error possible. V is TRBV2 and J is TRBJ1-5; possibly TRBD1 for D (6 bases). Germline CDR1 is SNHLY and CDR2 is FYNNEI. The length of the CDR3 is 15 residues. The V end lost 3 bases, the J end lost 5 bases, and 14 bases lay between the germline ends. CDR3 sequence (DNA): TGTGCCAGCAGTGAGGCCGCAGGGGTTCATCAGCCCCAGCATTTT. Residues: CASSEAAGVHQPQHF.

This clonotype has a count of ten or more. The chain carries TRBV15 and TRBJ1-1; no clear D gene. The CDR3 is made up of 14 amino acids. Germline V lookup: CDR1 LNHNV, CDR2 YYDKDF (reference sequence). With 3 bases removed from V and 2 bases from J, the gap between germline ends came to 10 bases. CDR3: CATSSIDSNTEAFF. The CDR3 nucleotides read TGTGCCACCAGCAGTATAGATTCTAACACTGAAGCTTTCTTT.

This clonotype was counted many times. The chain uses TRBV29-1 and TRBJ2-5; D possibly matches TRBD1 or TRBD2 (6 bases each). The CDR3 consists of 15 residues. Deletions cut 0 bases from V and 5 bases from J, with 16 bases between. CDR1 is SQVTM and CDR2 is ANQGSEA in the germline V gene. CDR3 sequence reads: CSVEDFGGPGETQYF. The CDR3 DNA reads as TGCAGCGTTGAAGATTTTGGGGGGCCAGGGGAGACCCAGTACTTC. The complete variable domain, with remaining parts taken from reference TRBV29-1 and TRBJ2-5, reads SAVISQKPSRDICQRGTSLTIQCQVDSQVTMMFWYRQQPGQSLTLIATANQGSEATYESGFVIDKFPISRPNLTFSTLTVSNMSPEDSSIYLCSVEDFGGPGETQYFGPGTRLLVL.

This clonotype has only a few counts. The chain has TRBV24-1 and TRBJ1-2; the D gene is possibly TRBD1 (6 bases). From germline, CDR1 is KGHDR and CDR2 SFDVKD. The CDR3 spans 15 residues. Trimming pared 5 bases from V and 0 bases from J, leaving 12 bases between. CDR3 coding DNA: TGTGCCACCAGTGCGCTGACAGGAACTAACTATGGCTACACCTTC. This encodes CATSALTGTNYGYTF.

This clonotype showed up many times. The chain joins TRBV28 to TRBJ1-6; D not certain. Trimming shortened V by 4 bases and J by 8 bases, and 24 bases separated the two germline ends. The CDR3 loop spans 18 amino acids. The germline V gene encodes CDR1 MDHEN and CDR2 SYDVKM. The CDR3 reads CASSSGRAALPRHSPLHF. The CDR3 nucleotides read TGTGCCAGCAGTTCGGGCAGAGCGGCCTTGCCTCGTCATTCACCCCTCCACTTT.

Details on this clonotype: The junction departs from germline at one end; a sequencing error may be responsible. The chain has TRBV20-1 and TRBJ2-7; D gene uncertain. Germline V gene lookup returns CDR1 DFQATT and CDR2 SNEGSKA (reference sequence). The length of the CDR3 is 12 residues. CDR3 protein: CSARAKAGERYF. CDR3 nucleotides: TGCAGTGCTAGAGCGAAGGCAGGCGAGCGGTACTTC.

The chain carries TRBV6-2 or TRBV6-3 and TRBJ2-3, with TRBD1 matching over 9 bases. Trimming cost V 6 bases and J 3 bases; bases outside gene matches: 19. This CDR3 has 19 residues. Germline V CDR1 and CDR2: MNHEY, SVGEGT. The CDR3 DNA is TGTGCCAGCAGCCCCAGCCCTCTGGGTTGGGACAGGGCGACAGATACGCAGTATTTT. Its protein product is CASSPSPLGWDRATDTQYF.

This clonotype occurred many times. The rearrangement joins TRBV9 to TRBJ2-5; D gene ambiguous. Germline V lookup: CDR1 SGDLS, CDR2 YYNGEE. V was pared by 0 bases and J by 0 bases, with 6 bases between. The CDR3 is made up of 14 amino acids. CDR3 nucleotide sequence: TGTGCCAGCAGCGTAGGACGGTACCAAGAGACCCAGTACTTC. Amino acids: CASSVGRYQETQYF. Drawing the rest from reference TRBV9 and TRBJ2-5, the complete variable domain is DSGVTQTPKHLITATGQRVTLRCSPRSGDLSVYWYQQSLDQGLQFLIQYYNGEERAKGNILERFSAQQFPDLHSELNLSSLELGDSALYFCASSVGRYQETQYFGPGTRLLVL.

This clonotype was counted at least ten times. The V and J genes are TRBV14 and TRBJ1-2, with D maybe TRBD1 (6 bases). The V end was cut by 1 base, the J end by 4 bases, with 13 bases between. The length of the CDR3 is 15 residues. Germline CDR1 reads SGHDN; CDR2 reads FVKESK. DNA of the CDR3: TGTGCCAGCAGCCAAGCCGGGGGCCGCGCCTATGGCTACACCTTC. Amino acid sequence: CASSQAGGRAYGYTF.

This clonotype was counted a single time. Without the conserved terminal phenylalanine or tryptophan, this CDR3 likely stems from a read error. No DNA is shown, since the ends of the CDR3 on it are uncertain; the CDR3 is the one TCRdb lists. The chain employs TRBV21-1 and TRBJ1-1. TRBV21-1 counts as a pseudogene. The CDR3 is 12 residues long, ends included. The CDR3 reads CASSKWRGSAFI.

This clonotype was counted only a few times. Here the CDR3 DNA reads TGTGCCAGCAGTAGGACAGGGGGATATGGGGCCAACGTCCTGACTTTC. Residues: CASSRTGGYGANVLTF. The genes are TRBV27 and TRBJ2-6, with TRBD1 identical over 10 bases. V lost 5 bases and J lost 3; bases outside the gene matches: 4. The germline CDR1 and CDR2 sequences are MNHEY and SMNVEV (reference sequence). There are 16 residues in the CDR3.

This clonotype was recorded a few times. The chain recombines TRBV6-5 with TRBJ1-6; 7 nucleotides agree with TRBD1. The length of the CDR3 is 15 residues. With V trimmed by 2 bases and J by 6 bases, 4 bases remained unmatched. The V gene's germline CDR1 is MNHEY and CDR2 SVGAGI. The CDR3 is CASSYAGGLNSPLHF. The CDR3 bases are TGTGCCAGCAGTTACGCAGGGGGGCTTAATTCACCCCTCCACTTT.